Listed below are T cell receptor beta chains from one sample, sequenced in a study of molecular identifiers for immune sequencing clone quantification. TCRdb redid the calling of the PCR reads with MiXCR, one entry per CDR3 protein. The sample shows nearly 55,000 distinct CDR3 sequences, roughly a third of them seen only once. Material for sequencing was naive CD8+ T cells from blood, with Jurkat cell RNA spiked in. These receptors were obtained from a human donor in good health. Some libraries in this study had Jurkat cell RNA spiked in. CDR3s include the opening cysteine and the closing phenylalanine or tryptophan. The D gene is left open where the match is weak. Size is stated for part of the rows, as once, few or many counts, or as a class when the clone is expanded.

J	V	D	size	DNA	CDR3
TRBJ2-7	TRBV6-5	-	-	TGTGCCAGCAGTTACCCGGGTGGAGCGTGGATCTACGAGCAGTACTTC	CASSYPGGAWIYEQYF
TRBJ2-2	TRBV7-7	TRBD2	many	TGTGCTAGCAGCTTAGCGGGAGAAGCCGGGGAGCTGTTTTTT	CASSLAGEAGELFF
TRBJ2-7	TRBV19	-	many	TGTGCCAGTAGTATAGGTGAGGGAAGCTACGAGCAGTACTTC	CASSIGEGSYEQYF
TRBJ1-6	TRBV9	-	few	TGTGCCAGCAGCCCGAGGGCAAATTCACCCCTCCACTTT	CASSPRANSPLHF
TRBJ1-5	TRBV28	-	many	TGTGCCAGCAGTGAGTACAGGGACCCTGGTTATCAGCCCCAGCATTTT	CASSEYRDPGYQPQHF
TRBJ1-1	TRBV29-1	TRBD1	many	TGCAGCGTTGAAAACAGGGGGTACACTGAAGCTTTCTTT	CSVENRGYTEAFF
TRBJ2-7	TRBV6-2/TRBV6-3	TRBD2	many	TGTGCCAGCAGGGGAGCAGCGGGATCGGGCTACGAGCAGTACTTC	CASRGAAGSGYEQYF
TRBJ2-7	TRBV27	TRBD2	-	TGTGCCAGCAGTGTCGGGACTAACGGGACCTACGAGCAGTACTTC	CASSVGTNGTYEQYF
TRBJ1-5	TRBV11-1	-	-	TGTGCCAGCAGCTGTACACGAGGACGGTTGAGCAATCAGCCCCAGCGTTTT	CASSCTRGRLSNQPQRF
TRBJ2-7	TRBV7-2	-	many	TGTGCCAGCAGCTTAGCGTTGGCGGGGGAGCAGTACTTC	CASSLALAGEQYF
TRBJ2-5	TRBV7-2	TRBD2	many	TGTGCCAGCACCCCTGAGCCGGGAGGGATGGGAGAGACCCAGTACTTC	CASTPEPGGMGETQYF
TRBJ2-7	TRBV19	-	-	TGTGCTATCCTCGGCGTGAGGGTAAGCGAGCAGTACTTC	CAILGVRVSEQYF
TRBJ1-1	TRBV29-1	-	few	TGCAGCGTTATGGGAGAAGGTGGTACTGAAGCTTTCTTT	CSVMGEGGTEAFF
TRBJ1-2	TRBV6-2/TRBV6-3	-	-	TGTGCCAGCAGTTACCAGATGTATGGCTACACCTTC	CASSYQMYGYTF
TRBJ2-1	TRBV11-2	-	-	TGTGCCAGCAGCCCCGGGACGCTAGATGAGCAGTTCTTC	CASSPGTLDEQFF
TRBJ2-2	TRBV9	TRBD2	many	TGTGCCAGCAGCTCCGGGACTAGCGGCACCGGGGAGCTGTTTTTT	CASSSGTSGTGELFF
TRBJ2-3	TRBV7-8	TRBD2	-	TGTGCCAGCAGCTTAGTTAGCGGGAGCACAGATACGCAGTGTTTT	CASSLVSGSTDTQCF
TRBJ1-1	TRBV13	-	-	TGTGCCAGCACCATGGGGGGCTATAAGAGGACTGAAGCTTTCTTT	CASTMGGYKRTEAFF
TRBJ2-3	TRBV9	-	few	TGTGCCAGCAGCGTAGGAGCGGAGACAGATACGCAGTATTTT	CASSVGAETDTQYF
TRBJ2-1	TRBV6-5	-	many	TGTGCCAGCAGTTACGGTCCCAATGAGCAGTTCTTC	CASSYGPNEQFF
TRBJ2-2	TRBV9	-	-	TGTGCCAGCAGCGGGGGTCTAGGAGAGGGGAACACCGGGGAGCAGTTTTTT	CASSGGLGEGNTGEQFF
TRBJ1-1	TRBV6-5	-	-	TGTGCCAGCAGTTACATAGGGGGGAGAACTGAAGCTTTCTTT	CASSYIGGRTEAFF
TRBJ2-1	TRBV3-1	-	-	TGTGCCAGCAGCCAAGTGGGCCTCCCGGCTCCCAATGAGCAGTTCTTC	CASSQVGLPAPNEQFF
TRBJ2-1	TRBV28	TRBD2	-	TGTGCCAGCAGCCATGGACTAGCGGGCGTGTTACCGTTCTTC	CASSHGLAGVLPFF
TRBJ2-7	TRBV27	-	-	TGTGCCAGCAGTTTAGTCGCAGGACCGAGCTCCTACGAGCAGTACTTC	CASSLVAGPSSYEQYF